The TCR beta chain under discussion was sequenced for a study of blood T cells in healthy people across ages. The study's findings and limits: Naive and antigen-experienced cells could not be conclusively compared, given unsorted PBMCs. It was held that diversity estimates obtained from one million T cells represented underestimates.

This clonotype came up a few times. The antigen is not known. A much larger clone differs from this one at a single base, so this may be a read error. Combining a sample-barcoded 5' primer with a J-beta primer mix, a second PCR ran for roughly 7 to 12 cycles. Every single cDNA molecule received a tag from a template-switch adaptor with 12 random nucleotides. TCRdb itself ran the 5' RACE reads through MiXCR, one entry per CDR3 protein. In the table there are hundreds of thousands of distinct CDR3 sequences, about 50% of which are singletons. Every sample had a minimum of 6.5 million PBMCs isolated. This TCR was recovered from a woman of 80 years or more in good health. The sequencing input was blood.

CDR3 bases: TGTGCCAGCAGCGTAGCGGGGGCCACAGATACGCAGTATTTT. It encodes CASSVAGATDTQYF. This chain uses TRBV7-8 with TRBJ2-3, with 9 bases lining up with TRBD2. The CDR3 has 14 residues. In germline, CDR1 is SGHVS, CDR2 FQNEAQ.